The 14 T cell receptor beta chains given below trace back to one sample, sequenced in a study of OX40 agonist ivuxolimab in advanced cancers. Assay: immunoSEQ multiplex PCR; the TCRdb copy retains only in-frame clones and omits some. The sample has roughly 92,000 clones; around 91% are singletons. Sequenced material: CD4+ or CD8+ T cells sorted from blood, taken in a trial of the OX40 agonist ivuxolimab. These receptors were taken from an adult with an advanced solid tumor such as melanoma, head and neck, liver or kidney cancer.

The chain employs TRBV4-1 and TRBJ2-1, with a weak D call TRBD1 (6 bases). Germline values: CDR1 MGHRA, CDR2 YSYEKL. Trimming took off 4 bases at V and 7 bases at J, with 17 bases between the two ends. The CDR3 covers 15 residues. DNA for the CDR3: TGCGCCAGCAGCCTGATCGGACAGTTGAGAAATGAGCAGTTCTTC. It specifies CASSLIGQLRNEQFF.

V is TRBV18 and J is TRBJ2-7, with TRBD2 matching 7 bases. The CDR3 consists of 16 residues. Germline V CDR1 and CDR2: KGHSH, LQKENI. V trimming: 1 base; J trimming: 7 bases; junction bases outside the gene matches: 13. The CDR3 region is CASSPQYGGGPNEQYF. CDR3 coding DNA: TGTGCCAGCTCACCACAGTATGGGGGAGGGCCTAATGAGCAGTACTTC.

A note on this clone: One end of the junction fails to match germline, which may point to a read error. Other nucleotide sequences from this sample produce the same CDR3. The V call is TRBV11-2, the J call TRBJ1-4; unclear D gene. Germline V gives CDR1 SGHAT, CDR2 FQNNGV. There are 16 residues in the CDR3. In nucleotides, the CDR3 is TGTGCCAGCAGCTCCCTGCGAGGAGCAACTAATGAAAAACTGTTTTTC. As protein: CASSSLRGATNEKLFF.

The J gene is TRBJ1-1, the V gene TRBV4-3; a weak D match, TRBD1 (5 bases). CDR1 and CDR2 from the germline V gene are LGHNA and YSLEER. The CDR3 loop spans 15 amino acids. V was cut by 3 bases and J by 7 bases, with 18 bases left in between. The CDR3 DNA follows: TGCGCCAGCAGCCAGTCCTCAGGGAGCCCTCGTGAAGCTTTCTTT. Translating it yields CASSQSSGSPREAFF.

The gene calls are TRBV19 and TRBJ2-3, with D possibly TRBD1 on 6 matching bases. Trimming pared 5 bases from V and 2 bases from J, leaving 11 bases between. CDR1 LNHDA and CDR2 SQIVND come from the germline V gene (reference sequence). The CDR3 spans 14 residues. CDR3 DNA sequence: TGTGCCAGTAGTGGCGGACAGCCCACAGATACGCAGTATTTT. Translating it yields CASSGGQPTDTQYF. Full variable domain (missing parts from reference TRBV19 and TRBJ2-3): DGGITQSPKYLFRKEGQNVTLSCEQNLNHDAMYWYRQDPGQGLRLIYYSQIVNDFQKGDIAEGYSVSREKKESFPLTVTSAQKNPTAFYLCASSGGQPTDTQYFGPGTRLTVL.

V gene TRBV5-4 combines with J gene TRBJ2-3; 8 nucleotides line up with TRBD2. The CDR3 extends over 15 amino acids. Germline V CDR1 and CDR2: SGHNT, YYREEE (reference sequence). The junction had 6 bases not matched to a gene; V was cut back by 6 bases and J by 0 bases. CDR3 region: CASTRGGLSTDTQYF. The CDR3 DNA is TGTGCCAGCACCCGGGGGGGGCTGAGCACAGATACGCAGTATTTT.

The J gene is TRBJ2-3, the V gene TRBV2; no firm D call. V lost 4 bases, J lost 0 bases, and 11 bases lay in between. CDR3 length equals 15 residues. Germline CDR1 SNHLY, CDR2 FYNNEI. Here the CDR3 DNA reads TGTGCCAGCAGTGTTGACACCTATAGCACAGATACGCAGTATTTT. Its protein product is CASSVDTYSTDTQYF. Complete variable domain (other parts from reference TRBV2 and TRBJ2-3): EPEVTQTPSHQVTQMGQEVILRCVPISNHLYFYWYRQILGQKVEFLVSFYNNEISEKSEIFDDQFSVERPDGSNFTLKIRSTKLEDSAMYFCASSVDTYSTDTQYFGPGTRLTVL.

The chain recombines TRBV27 with TRBJ2-7, with D unresolved. The V end was cut by 2 bases, the J end by 5 bases, with 13 bases between. In germline, CDR1 is MNHEY, CDR2 SMNVEV (reference sequence). The CDR3 has 14 amino acids. The CDR3 DNA is TGTGCCAGCAGTTTAACGCCCTACGGCCACGAGCAGTACTTC. Translated: CASSLTPYGHEQYF.

This clone appeared a single time. This chain connects TRBV19 to TRBJ2-7; 9 bases agree with TRBD1. Trimming cost V 6 bases and J 2 bases; bases outside gene matches: 2. Germline V CDR1 and CDR2: LNHDA, SQIVND (reference sequence). The CDR3 contains 13 residues. CDR3 DNA sequence: TGTGCCAGTAGGAGGACAGGGGCCTACGAGCAGTACTTC. Translated, it gives CASRRTGAYEQYF.

This chain connects TRBV7-2 to TRBJ2-7, with 7 bases that match TRBD2. Trimming removed 0 bases from V and 6 bases from J; junction bases left unmatched: 11. The CDR3 loop spans 16 amino acids. The germline V gene encodes CDR1 SGHTA and CDR2 FQGNSA. DNA for the CDR3: TGTGCCAGCAGCTTAGCGATCGCGGGAGCTGCCGCCGAGCAGTACTTC. Its translation is CASSLAIAGAAAEQYF.

Written as DNA, the CDR3 is TGCGCCAGCAGCTGGGACGGGGACTACGAGCAGTACTTC. It specifies CASSWDGDYEQYF. The chain carries TRBV5-1 and TRBJ2-7, with D perhaps TRBD1 or TRBD2 (5 bases each). The CDR3 totals 13 residues. Trimming shortened V by 3 bases and J by 3 bases, and 10 bases separated the two germline ends. From germline, CDR1 is SGHRS and CDR2 YFSETQ.

The rearrangement joins TRBV30 to TRBJ2-3; 7 nucleotides agree with TRBD2. CDR3 length: 15 amino acids. V was pared by 1 base and J by 2 bases, with 6 bases of the junction left unmatched. Germline CDR1 reads GTSNPN; CDR2 reads SVGIG (reference sequence). The CDR3 loop is CAWSGLAAPTDTQYF. The DNA of the CDR3 is TGTGCCTGGAGTGGTCTAGCGGCCCCCACAGATACGCAGTATTTT.

The chain links TRBV19 to TRBJ1-5; 8 bases align to TRBD1. The V and J ends lost 5 bases and 2 bases, in that order; junction bases with no gene match: 5. This CDR3 is built from 15 residues. Germline-derived CDR1 and CDR2 are LNHDA and SQIVND (reference sequence). The chain's CDR3 is CASSAQGEGNQPQHF. DNA of the CDR3: TGTGCCAGTAGTGCACAGGGGGAGGGCAATCAGCCCCAGCATTTT.

The chain recombines TRBV27 with TRBJ1-5; D ambiguous. This CDR3 has 14 amino acids. Germline assignment: CDR1 MNHEY and CDR2 SMNVEV (reference sequence). Trimming pared 4 bases from V and 3 bases from J, leaving 10 bases between. The CDR3 coding sequence is TGTGCCAGCAGTTATAACGGTTTCAATCAGCCCCAGCATTTT. Protein sequence: CASSYNGFNQPQHF.